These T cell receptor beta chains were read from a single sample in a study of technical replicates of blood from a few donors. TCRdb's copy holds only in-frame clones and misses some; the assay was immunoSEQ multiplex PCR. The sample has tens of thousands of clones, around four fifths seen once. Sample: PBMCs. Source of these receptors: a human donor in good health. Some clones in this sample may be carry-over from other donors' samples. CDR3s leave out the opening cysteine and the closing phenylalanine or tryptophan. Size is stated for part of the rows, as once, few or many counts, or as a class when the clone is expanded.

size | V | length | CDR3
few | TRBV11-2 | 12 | ASSYRAGGETQY
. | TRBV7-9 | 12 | ASSLDQARSPLH
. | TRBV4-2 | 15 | ASSQDWAAGGGDTQY
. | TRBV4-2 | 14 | ASSQDGGLSYNEQF
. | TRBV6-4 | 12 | ASSASGDTGELF
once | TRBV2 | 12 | ASSGTSDTGELF
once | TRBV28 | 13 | ASSPLDSSRETQY
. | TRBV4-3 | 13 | ASSQGRRANYGYT
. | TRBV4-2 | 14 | ASSQGVAGGVETQY
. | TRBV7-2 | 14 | ASSPSQGASNEKLF
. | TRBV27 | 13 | ASSLKGQGTYEQY
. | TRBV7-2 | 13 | ASSVQGAFRSPLH
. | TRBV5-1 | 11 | ASSLSSSYEQY
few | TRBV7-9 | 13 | ASSFKDRVNTEAF
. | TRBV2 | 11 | ASSGLAGGELF
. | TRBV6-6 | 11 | ASSTGTGNGYT
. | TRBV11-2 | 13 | ASSLWYALQKTQY
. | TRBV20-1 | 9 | SAKQRDTQY
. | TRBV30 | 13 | AWSVLGFGANVLT
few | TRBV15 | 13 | ATSRGGVETDTQY
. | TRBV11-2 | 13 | ASSPSDYRMDIQY
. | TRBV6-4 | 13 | ASIGLAAAYNEQF
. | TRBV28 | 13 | ASSLGTAPFYGYT
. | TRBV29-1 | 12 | SFPGSSGPDTQY
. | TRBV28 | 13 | ASSLGGDRDDPAF
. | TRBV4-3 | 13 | ASSPLTGSGNTIY
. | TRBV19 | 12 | ASSRLAGYNEQF
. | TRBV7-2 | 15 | ASTPGGGASGSYEQY
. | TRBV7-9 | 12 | ASSSRQRGYEQY
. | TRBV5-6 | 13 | ASSWGTTGVYEQY
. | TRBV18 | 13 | ASSPRANLAYEQY
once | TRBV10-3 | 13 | AITGLALSSYEQY
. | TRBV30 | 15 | AWSVGASGANTGELF
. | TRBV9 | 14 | ASSVGLSGLGETQY
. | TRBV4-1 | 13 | ASSQGIRGGETQY
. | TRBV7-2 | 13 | ASSFGGRSSYEQY
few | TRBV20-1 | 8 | SPQGQGAF
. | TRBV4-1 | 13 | ASRSVGTNPDTQY
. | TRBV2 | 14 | AIKPKGVKTDYGYT
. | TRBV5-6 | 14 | ASSISRRPSGNTIY
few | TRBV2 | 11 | ASKLAGGTEAF
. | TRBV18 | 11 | ASSLGGSTEAF
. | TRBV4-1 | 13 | ASSHGQMNTGELF
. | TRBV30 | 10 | AWSLGGNEQF
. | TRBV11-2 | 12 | ASSSTSGYNEQF
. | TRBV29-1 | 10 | SVEAGQETQY
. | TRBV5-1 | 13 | ASSLEGTAHEKLF
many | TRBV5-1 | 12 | ASSGSGGYNEQF
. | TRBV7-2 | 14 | ASSLDSSGGLTEAF
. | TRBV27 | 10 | ASSTRGEKLF
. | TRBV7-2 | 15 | ASSLNSPQVANYGYT
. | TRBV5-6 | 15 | ASSLGTGASYNSPLH
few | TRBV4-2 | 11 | ASSQVLGGGHF
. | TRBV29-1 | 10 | SVLSGANVLT
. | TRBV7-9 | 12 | ASSLTGGGQPQH
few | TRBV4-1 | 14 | ASSQVGRVNNQPQH
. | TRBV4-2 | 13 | ASSDRTEGPGSQY
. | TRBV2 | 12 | ATSRQGWNQPQH
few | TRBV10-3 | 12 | AISLGQSNTEAF
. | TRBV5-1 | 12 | ASSLPGAKNIQY